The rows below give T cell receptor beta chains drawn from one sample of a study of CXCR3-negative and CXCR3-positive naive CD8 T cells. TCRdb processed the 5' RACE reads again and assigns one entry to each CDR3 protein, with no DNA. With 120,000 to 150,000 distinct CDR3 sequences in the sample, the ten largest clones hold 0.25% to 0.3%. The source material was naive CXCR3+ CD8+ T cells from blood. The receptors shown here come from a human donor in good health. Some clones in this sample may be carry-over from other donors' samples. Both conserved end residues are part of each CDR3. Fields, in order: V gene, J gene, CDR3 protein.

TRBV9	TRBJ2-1	CASSDSGSSYNEQFF
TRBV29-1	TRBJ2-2	CSVEGDANTGELFF
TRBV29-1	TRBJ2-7	CSVDTVGVDEQYF
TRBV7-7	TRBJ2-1	CASSPRLAGGPHNEQFF
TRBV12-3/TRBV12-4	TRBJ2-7	CASSPVTGGEQYF
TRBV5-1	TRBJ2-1	CASSFVTSGIGGSYNEQFF
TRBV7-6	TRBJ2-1	CASSLDGIEQFF
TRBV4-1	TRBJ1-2	CASSQDSRAGYTF
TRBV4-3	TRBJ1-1	CASSQDGGGPVGTEAFF
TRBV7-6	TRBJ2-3	CASTQRDSSTDTQYF
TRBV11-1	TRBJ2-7	CASSLEGYSYEQYF
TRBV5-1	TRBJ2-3	CASSPPVNRVGATQYF
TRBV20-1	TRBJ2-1	CSAREVFGNEQFF
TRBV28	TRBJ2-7	CASSFEADYRGEQYF
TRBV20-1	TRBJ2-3	CSARAQTSGSSPDTQYF
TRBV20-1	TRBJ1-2	CSARQWAGEDYTF
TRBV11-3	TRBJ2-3	CASRPTGMWSDTQYF
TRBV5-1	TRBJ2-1	CASSVIAGENYNEQFF
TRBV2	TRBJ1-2	CAISGQSTTGYTF
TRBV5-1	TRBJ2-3	CASSLTGADTQYF
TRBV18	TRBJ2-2	CASSPDATGELFF
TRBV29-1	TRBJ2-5	CSAATGGPETQYF
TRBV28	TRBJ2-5	CASSLRFQLAEFQETQYF
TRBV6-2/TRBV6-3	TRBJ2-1	CASSSSFSGPYNEQFF
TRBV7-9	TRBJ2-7	CASSSDWGSTYEQYF
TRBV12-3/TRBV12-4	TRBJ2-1	CASSPRGSGGSVNEQFF
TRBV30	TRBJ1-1	CAWSVGTNTEAFF
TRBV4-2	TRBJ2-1	CASSQDPQLSSYNEQFF
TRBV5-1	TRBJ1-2	CASSHLPGQAYGYTF
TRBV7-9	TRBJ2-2	CASSFSQENTGELFF
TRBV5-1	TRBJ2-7	CASTKQGDWEQYF
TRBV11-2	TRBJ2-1	CASSLDNNEQFF
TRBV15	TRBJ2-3	CATSRGGGTQDTQYF
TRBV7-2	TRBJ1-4	CASSLGAGEKLFF
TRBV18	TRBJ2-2	CASSPPDRAGELFF
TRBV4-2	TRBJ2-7	CASSQRSGSGSSYEQYF
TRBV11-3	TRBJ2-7	CASSRDSSYEQYF
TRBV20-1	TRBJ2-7	CSARGHQDVGGEPYEQYF
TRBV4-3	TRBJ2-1	CASSQDVGTGGRYNEQFF
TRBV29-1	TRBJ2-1	CSVSRNNEQFF
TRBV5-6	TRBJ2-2	CASSLGPSRELFF
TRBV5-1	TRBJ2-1	CASSDSGVDNEQFF